This T cell receptor (beta chain) was retrieved from a study of sequential checkpoint blockade in melanoma. Germline lookup yields CDR1 SGDLS and CDR2 YYNGEE. The CDR3 is 16 residues long. The V gene end was trimmed by 3 bases and the J gene end by 6 bases; junction bases not matched to a gene: 9. Measured with immunoSEQ multiplex PCR; TCRdb has only the in-frame clones, and not every one. The sample lists fewer than 35,000 clones, roughly 76% seen once, with 22% in the top ten. Sample treatment: randomized to nivolumab then ipilimumab (arm A) or the reverse (arm B). From thawed PBMCs, live CD3+CD8+ cells negative for CD19 and CD56 were sorted.

The rearrangement joins TRBV9 to TRBJ1-1; TRBD1 matches 12 bases. The receptor was isolated from a human donor with melanoma. The starting material was CD8+ T cells sorted from blood (inferred from file names), obtained from a patient given nivolumab and ipilimumab in sequence. Here the CDR3 reads CASSATGTGGVPEAFF. For the CDR3, the DNA is TGTGCCAGCAGCGCCACCGGGACAGGGGGCGTCCCTGAAGCTTTCTTT.